Listed below are T cell receptor beta chains from one sample, sequenced in a study of T cells after yellow fever vaccination. TCRdb reprocessed the 5' RACE reads via MiXCR and lists one record per CDR3 protein. The data contain a few hundred thousand distinct CDR3 sequences, roughly a fifth of them singletons. This material consisted of PBMCs, taken 15 days after the yellow fever booster vaccination. These receptor sequences come from a man aged 30 to 45 who received the YFV17D yellow fever vaccine. The CDR3 runs from the conserved cysteine through the conserved F or W. Fields, in order: D gene, clone size, J gene, V gene, CDR3 protein, CDR3 DNA. A D gene is named only where the DNA matches it firmly. Clone size is given for some rows only: seen once, a few or many times, or a class if the clone is expanded.

TRBD1,-,TRBJ2-7,TRBV20-1,CSASSQGATYEQYF,TGCAGTGCTAGTTCGCAGGGGGCTACCTACGAGCAGTACTTC
TRBD1,few,TRBJ2-3,TRBV20-1,CSASDRDADTQYF,TGCAGTGCTTCGGACAGGGACGCAGATACGCAGTATTTT
TRBD1,few,TRBJ2-7,TRBV7-2,CASSSQGDSGEQYF,TGTGCCAGCAGCTCCCAGGGGGACAGCGGCGAGCAGTACTTC
-,-,TRBJ2-1,TRBV20-1,CSAQPRDEQFF,TGCAGTGCTCAACCCAGGGATGAGCAGTTCTTC
TRBD2,few,TRBJ2-2,TRBV7-2,CASSFQREYTGELFF,TGTGCCAGCAGCTTCCAGCGGGAGTACACCGGGGAGCTGTTTTTT
TRBD1,-,TRBJ1-4,TRBV5-1,CASSPGQVDNEKLFF,TGCGCCAGCAGCCCGGGACAGGTTGATAATGAAAAACTGTTTTTT
-,few,TRBJ1-1,TRBV25-1,CASSELSGVEAFF,TGTGCCAGCAGTGAATTGTCCGGGGTTGAAGCTTTCTTT
-,-,TRBJ2-1,TRBV18,CASSPLGSVSGDEQFF,TGTGCCAGCTCACCCCTTGGGTCCGTGAGTGGGGATGAGCAGTTCTTC
TRBD2,-,TRBJ2-1,TRBV3-1,CASSQPGGTYNEQFF,TGTGCCAGCAGCCAACCGGGGGGAACTTACAATGAGCAGTTCTTC
-,few,TRBJ2-5,TRBV12-3/TRBV12-4,CASSFQGLETQYF,TGTGCCAGCAGTTTTCAGGGGTTGGAGACCCAGTACTTC
-,-,TRBJ2-7,TRBV27,CASRRAGSTYEQYF,TGTGCCAGCAGACGAGCGGGCTCTACCTACGAGCAGTACTTC
TRBD2,-,TRBJ2-1,TRBV7-9,CASSSWTSFNEQFF,TGTGCCAGCAGCTCCTGGACTAGCTTCAATGAGCAGTTCTTC
-,-,TRBJ1-5,TRBV7-9,CASSRDWSNQPQHF,TGTGCCAGCAGCCGGGACTGGAGCAATCAGCCCCAGCATTTT
TRBD1,few,TRBJ2-1,TRBV5-5,CASSLAGGTFEQFF,TGTGCCAGCAGCTTAGCAGGGGGAACGTTTGAGCAGTTCTTC
TRBD1,-,TRBJ1-1,TRBV3-1,CASSPWTGENTEAFF,TGTGCCAGCAGCCCATGGACAGGGGAGAACACTGAAGCTTTCTTT
TRBD1,few,TRBJ2-7,TRBV18,CASSLSKDRDEQYF,TGTGCCAGCTCACTATCGAAGGACAGGGACGAGCAGTACTTC
TRBD2,many,TRBJ2-1,TRBV12-3/TRBV12-4,CASTQPGGGREIGLYNEQFF,TGTGCCAGCACCCAACCGGGCGGTGGGCGGGAGATAGGGCTTTACAATGAGCAGTTCTTC
TRBD2,few,TRBJ2-1,TRBV7-2,CASSLSAGGQFF,TGTGCCAGCAGCTTAAGTGCGGGAGGGCAGTTCTTC
-,few,TRBJ2-4,TRBV7-2,CASSARTRDATKNIQYF,TGTGCCAGCAGCGCACGCACCCGGGACGCCACCAAAAACATTCAGTACTTC
TRBD1,-,TRBJ2-5,TRBV6-2/TRBV6-3,CASSYSTGGEQTQYF,TGTGCCAGCAGTTACTCGACAGGGGGCGAGCAGACCCAGTACTTC
TRBD2,once,TRBJ2-2,TRBV5-6,CAGSAGVGTGELFF,TGTGCCGGCTCAGCGGGAGTTGGCACCGGGGAGCTGTTTTTT
-,once,TRBJ2-1,TRBV4-3,CASSQAPPRGTYNEQFF,TGCGCCAGCAGCCAAGCCCCTCCCCGTGGCACCTACAATGAGCAGTTCTTC
-,-,TRBJ2-1,TRBV7-9,CASSTSQGQNEQFF,TGTGCCAGCAGCACGTCACAGGGTCAGAATGAGCAGTTCTTC
TRBD2,few,TRBJ2-2,TRBV7-8,CASGRRGGTTNTGELFF,TGTGCCAGCGGCAGACGGGGTGGGACTACGAACACCGGGGAGCTGTTTTTT
-,few,TRBJ2-6,TRBV6-5,CASSYISGRANVLTF,TGTGCCAGCAGTTACATCTCCGGCAGGGCCAACGTCCTGACTTTC
-,few,TRBJ2-7,TRBV5-5,CASSLYAGEYEQYF,TGTGCCAGCAGCTTGTACGCAGGGGAGTACGAGCAGTACTTC
-,once,TRBJ2-2,TRBV9,CASSVLSSGRSYGELFF,TGTGCCAGCAGCGTACTATCCTCGGGGCGAAGTTACGGGGAGCTGTTTTTT
-,few,TRBJ2-1,TRBV7-8,CASSLDPGTAEQFF,TGTGCCAGCAGCTTAGATCCAGGAACGGCTGAGCAGTTCTTC
-,few,TRBJ2-7,TRBV30,CAWSALGEQYF,TGTGCCTGGAGTGCCCTAGGCGAGCAGTACTTC
TRBD2,-,TRBJ2-1,TRBV5-4,CATPTSGNNEQFF,TGTGCCACCCCGACTAGCGGAAACAATGAGCAGTTCTTC
TRBD2,many,TRBJ2-1,TRBV6-5,CASTGLAGEQFF,TGTGCCAGCACCGGACTAGCGGGTGAGCAGTTCTTC
TRBD2,few,TRBJ2-1,TRBV7-9,CASSLVGTSNEQFF,TGTGCCAGCAGCTTAGTGGGGACTAGCAACGAGCAGTTCTTC
-,few,TRBJ1-5,TRBV20-1,CSAREAGLGPQHF,TGCAGTGCTAGAGAGGCAGGCCTGGGGCCCCAGCATTTT
-,-,TRBJ1-5,TRBV15,CATSRGGVAQHF,TGTGCCACCAGCAGAGGCGGAGTGGCCCAGCATTTT
-,-,TRBJ2-5,TRBV28,CASSLLALQETQYF,TGTGCCAGCAGTTTATTAGCGTTACAAGAGACCCAGTACTTC
-,-,TRBJ1-1,TRBV19,CASSIKPNTEAFF,TGTGCCAGTAGTATTAAGCCGAACACTGAAGCTTTCTTT
-,-,TRBJ2-5,TRBV20-1,CSALLANQETQYF,TGCAGTGCTCTTCTAGCGAATCAAGAGACCCAGTACTTC